Shown below are 17 T cell receptor beta chains from a single sample sequenced in a study of blood T cells in healthy people across ages. The second PCR ran about 6 to 12 cycles with a sample-barcoded 5' primer and J-beta primers. MiXCR, run by TCRdb on the 5' RACE reads, gives a single entry per CDR3 protein. This table holds 1.5 million to 2 million distinct CDR3 sequences, about 30% found once. Specimen: blood. These receptors were obtained from a woman aged 25 to 39 in good health.

This clonotype has a handful of counts. The chain is built from TRBV6-2 or TRBV6-3 and TRBJ2-7, with TRBD1 as a possible D gene (6 bases). The germline gives CDR1 MNHEY, CDR2 SVGEGT. The CDR3 loop spans 18 amino acids. V lost 5 bases, J lost 2 bases, and 25 bases lay in between. The CDR3 spells CASSGTGTPETKPYEQYF. CDR3 bases: TGTGCCAGCAGTGGGACCGGGACACCTGAAACAAAACCCTACGAGCAGTACTTC.

There are a few counts of this clonotype. V and J are TRBV24-1 and TRBJ2-3, with no clear D. CDR1 KGHDR and CDR2 SFDVKD come from the germline V gene. Between the trimmed V and J ends, which lost 3 bases and 3 bases, there was a span of 12 bases. The CDR3 sequence is 15 residues long. CDR3 loop: CATSDPSFGTDTQYF. The CDR3, as DNA: TGTGCCACCAGTGATCCCTCTTTTGGGACAGATACGCAGTATTTT.

This clonotype appeared many times. The chain is built from TRBV5-1 and TRBJ2-7; 9 nucleotides match TRBD1. With 3 bases clipped from V and 2 bases from J, the junction kept 6 bases outside the gene matches. Germline V gene lookup returns CDR1 SGHRS and CDR2 YFSETQ. The length of the CDR3 is 15 residues. The CDR3: CASSSGTGNPYEQYF. CDR3 nucleotides: TGCGCCAGCAGCTCCGGGACAGGGAACCCCTACGAGCAGTACTTC.

The table lists this clonotype with many counts. The V call is TRBV30, the J call TRBJ2-7; no reliable D call. V shed 0 bases and J shed 2 bases, with 8 bases lying between them. The CDR3 has 13 amino acids. The germline gives CDR1 GTSNPN, CDR2 SVGIG (reference sequence). The CDR3 loop is CAWSVRPPYEQYF. The DNA for the CDR3 is TGTGCCTGGAGTGTAAGGCCACCCTACGAGCAGTACTTC. The variable domain in full, with the rest retrieved from reference TRBV30 and TRBJ2-7, is SQTIHQWPATLVQPVGSPLSLECTVEGTSNPNLYWYRQAAGRGLQLLFYSVGIGQISSEVPQNLSASRPQDRQFILSSKKLLLSDSGFYLCAWSVRPPYEQYFGPGTRLTVT.

This clonotype was observed a few times. J is TRBJ1-6 and V is TRBV20-1; 7 positions match TRBD1. Germline V gene sequence: CDR1 DFQATT, CDR2 SNEGSKA (reference sequence). V trimming: 1 base; J trimming: 3 bases; junction bases outside the gene matches: 6. The CDR3 is 16 amino acids. The CDR3 sequence: CSARAPTGSYNSPLHF. The CDR3 DNA reads as TGCAGTGCTAGAGCTCCGACAGGGAGCTATAATTCACCCCTCCACTTT.

This clonotype was detected a few times. V and J are TRBV11-2 and TRBJ2-7, with D possibly being TRBD2 (5 bases). Germline assignment: CDR1 SGHAT and CDR2 FQNNGV. V was clipped by 8 bases and J by 7 bases, with 18 bases between them. The CDR3 consists of 13 residues. CDR3 DNA: TGTGCCAGCCGGACTGGTGACTCATGGGAGCAGTACTTC. Translating gives CASRTGDSWEQYF.

In this sample, this clonotype turned up many times. The V and J genes are TRBV7-2 and TRBJ2-1; 11 nucleotides match TRBD2. The CDR3 length is 15 residues. Germline trimming cut 2 bases from V and 8 bases from J; bases unmatched to any gene: 5. CDR1 is SGHTA, CDR2 FQGNSA, per germline. CDR3 region: CASSLRTSGSDEQFF. Written as DNA, the CDR3 is TGTGCCAGCAGCTTAAGAACTAGCGGGAGCGATGAGCAGTTCTTC. The variable domain in full, completed from reference TRBV7-2 and TRBJ2-1, reads GAGVSQSPSNKVTEKGKDVELRCDPISGHTALYWYRQSLGQGLEFLIYFQGNSAPDKSGLPSDRFSAERTGGSVSTLTIQRTQQEDSAVYLCASSLRTSGSDEQFFGPGTRLTVL.

The chain joins TRBV21-1 to TRBJ2-6; the table's D call, TRBD1, has no DNA check behind it. TRBV21-1 has pseudogene status. There are 19 residues in the CDR3. CDR3 region: CASSKVNRGPLSGANVRTF. For the CDR3, the DNA is TGTGCCAGCAGCAAAGTAAACAGGGGTCCTCTCTCTGGGGCCAACGTCCGGACTTTC.

This clonotype was observed a few times. The chain joins TRBV20-1 to TRBJ2-1, with D perhaps matching TRBD2 (5 bases). V was trimmed by 5 bases and J by 7 bases, leaving 21 bases between them. CDR3 length: 15 amino acids. Germline CDR1 DFQATT, CDR2 SNEGSKA (reference sequence). DNA for the CDR3: TGCAGTGCTTCCGTACTGGCAGGCCCGGGGAATGAGCAGTTCTTC. Amino acids: CSASVLAGPGNEQFF.

The chain couples TRBV20-1 to TRBJ1-3; unclear D gene. CDR1 and CDR2 (germline): DFQATT, SNEGSKA (reference sequence). Deletions cut 6 bases from V and 0 bases from J, with 6 bases between. CDR3 length: 12 residues. CDR3 nucleotides: TGCAGTGCACTTAGCTCTGGAAACACCATATATTTT. Amino acid sequence: CSALSSGNTIYF.

This clonotype was observed a handful of times. Possible read error: a much larger clone is one base away. The chain recombines TRBV6-2 or TRBV6-3 with TRBJ2-7; 8 bases align to TRBD2. This CDR3 has 15 amino acids. V lost 7 bases to trimming and J lost 2 bases; unmatched junction nucleotides: 10. From germline, CDR1 is MNHEY and CDR2 SVGEGT. This chain's CDR3 is CASNGKRESPYEQYF. In nucleotides, the CDR3 is TGTGCCAGCAACGGGAAGCGGGAGAGCCCCTACGAGCAGTACTTC.

For this clonotype: A read error may be the cause here, since a much bigger clone is one base away. This chain uses TRBV14 with TRBJ2-7, with D maybe TRBD2 (6 bases). Germline values: CDR1 SGHDN, CDR2 FVKESK. V was cut by 2 bases and J by 3 bases, with 11 bases left in between. CDR3 length equals 14 residues. The CDR3 DNA reads as TGTGCCAGCAGCCAATGGGACGGGAGCTACGAGCAGTACTTC. Translating gives CASSQWDGSYEQYF.

A few counts support this clonotype. J is TRBJ1-1 and V is TRBV6-5; 9 positions agree with TRBD1. J lost 4 bases, V lost 2 bases, and 5 bases had no gene match. This CDR3 region has 15 residues. Germline V gene lookup returns CDR1 MNHEY and CDR2 SVGAGI. The CDR3 region has the DNA TGTGCCAGCAGTTACGCGATACAGGGGGCCACTGAAGCTTTCTTT. Its translation: CASSYAIQGATEAFF.

J is TRBJ1-2 and V is TRBV12-5; D remains unclear. Trimming stripped 2 bases from V and 3 bases from J, with 7 bases between. The length of the CDR3 is 13 residues. In germline, CDR1 is LGHNT, CDR2 FRNRAP. In DNA, the CDR3 is TGTGCTAGTGGTTTGCCCAATTACTATGGCTACACCTTC. The encoded protein is CASGLPNYYGYTF. Drawing the rest from reference TRBV12-5 and TRBJ1-2, the complete variable domain is DARVTQTPRHKVTEMGQEVTMRCQPILGHNTVFWYRQTMMQGLELLAYFRNRAPLDDSGMPKDRFSAEMPDATLATLKIQPSEPRDSAVYFCASGLPNYYGYTFGSGTRLTVV.

A remark on this clonotype: An end of the junction differs from the germline gene, which may be a read error. The CDR3 is CASSQVAGVSNGQFF. In nucleotides, the CDR3 is TGTGCCAGCAGCCAAGTAGCGGGGGTATCCAATGGGCAGTTCTTC. The chain is built from TRBV3-1 and TRBJ2-1, with 9 bases that match TRBD2. From germline, CDR1 is LGHDT and CDR2 YNNKEL (reference sequence). This CDR3 is built from 15 residues.

The rearrangement joins TRBV29-1 to TRBJ2-5, with 8 bases identical to TRBD2. This CDR3 is 16 amino acids long. CDR1 is SQVTM and CDR2 is ANQGSEA in the germline V gene. J gave up 5 bases and V 0 bases, and 11 bases lay outside the gene matches. CDR3 nucleotide sequence: TGCAGCGTTGAAGATCAGGGAGCGGGAGTTGATGAGACCCAGTACTTC. It codes for CSVEDQGAGVDETQYF.

This clonotype turned up a few times. This chain connects TRBV6-5 to TRBJ1-6, with D possibly TRBD1 on 6 matching bases. Germline CDR1 MNHEY, CDR2 SVGAGI. Trimming removed 0 bases from V and 4 bases from J, with 19 bases in between. The CDR3 runs to 19 residues. The CDR3 DNA reads TGTGCCAGCAGTTACTCGAGCCGTGGGGGCTCACCGTATAATTCACCCCTCCACTTT. Its protein product is CASSYSSRGGSPYNSPLHF.